A single sample is the source of the 18 T cell receptor beta chains below, sequenced in a study of blood T cells in healthy people across ages. For the second PCR, which ran for roughly 7 to 11 cycles, a sample-barcoded 5' primer and a J-beta primer mix were used. A single record per CDR3 protein comes from TCRdb applying MiXCR to the 5' RACE reads. The repertoire consists of around 800,000 distinct CDR3 sequences, with under 45% occurring once and the leading ten covering under 20%. Sequenced input: blood. The receptors stem from a man aged 55 to 70 in good health.

The rearrangement links TRBV5-1 to TRBJ2-2; D is tentatively TRBD1 or TRBD2 (5 bases each). Germline V gene lookup returns CDR1 SGHRS and CDR2 YFSETQ. V lost 3 bases to trimming and J lost 0 bases, with 18 bases between them. This CDR3 has 18 amino acids. CDR3 bases: TGCGCCAGCAGCTGGGCCGGGACGGGACCTCCGAACACCGGGGAGCTGTTTTTT. As protein: CASSWAGTGPPNTGELFF. Using reference TRBV5-1 and TRBJ2-2 for the parts outside the CDR3, the full variable domain is KAGVTQTPRYLIKTRGQQVTLSCSPISGHRSVSWYQQTPGQGLQFLFEYFSETQRNKGNFPGRFSGRQFSNSRSEMNVSTLELGDSALYLCASSWAGTGPPNTGELFFGEGSRLTVL.

This sequence joins TRBV28 and TRBJ2-2; TRBD2 agrees at 8 bases. V was pared by 5 bases and J by 4 bases, with 3 bases of the junction left unmatched. The CDR3 is made up of 14 amino acids. Germline CDR1 MDHEN, CDR2 SYDVKM. The CDR3 sequence is CASSRLAGTGELFF. For the CDR3, the DNA is TGTGCCAGCAGTAGGCTAGCGGGCACCGGGGAGCTGTTTTTT.

The chain combines TRBV20-1 with TRBJ1-2, with D tentatively TRBD1 (6 bases). The germline V gene has CDR1 DFQATT and CDR2 SNEGSKA (reference sequence). V lost 0 bases and J lost 4, with 9 bases in between. The CDR3 covers 13 residues. The CDR3 sequence is CSARETGVYGYTF. CDR3 sequence (DNA): TGCAGTGCTAGAGAGACAGGAGTCTATGGCTACACCTTC.

The CDR3 DNA reads TGTGCCAGCAGCCAAGATCACAGATACTATGGCTACACCTTC. Its protein product is CASSQDHRYYGYTF. The chain carries TRBV14 and TRBJ1-2; D ambiguous. The CDR3 consists of 14 residues. V lost 0 bases and J lost 3, with 8 bases in between. In germline, CDR1 is SGHDN, CDR2 FVKESK.

The chain combines TRBV6-5 with TRBJ2-2; D is unclear. V lost 2 bases, J lost 6 bases, and 7 bases lay in between. The CDR3 consists of 13 residues. CDR1 is MNHEY and CDR2 is SVGAGI in the germline V gene. This CDR3 is CASSYVWAGELFF. The DNA of the CDR3 is TGTGCCAGCAGTTACGTGTGGGCCGGGGAGCTGTTTTTT.

This clonotype was seen a handful of times. The V and J genes are TRBV6-1 and TRBJ2-7, with 11 bases matching TRBD1. Germline V CDR1 and CDR2: MNHNS, SASEGT. With 5 bases clipped from V and 2 bases from J, the junction kept 8 bases outside the gene matches. CDR3 length: 16 residues. CDR3 residues: CASSIRDRGNPYEQYF. CDR3 sequence (DNA): TGTGCCAGCAGTATAAGGGACAGGGGGAATCCCTACGAGCAGTACTTC.

This clonotype was found once. A read error may produce the germline difference seen at one junction end. The chain carries TRBV4-1 and TRBJ1-6, with D tentatively TRBD1 (5 bases). Germline V gene data show CDR1 as MGHRA and CDR2 as YSYEKL. The CDR3 runs to 15 residues. The CDR3 DNA reads as TGCGCCAGCAGCCAATTTGGGGCGGTTGGCTCACCCCTCAACTTT. It encodes CASSQFGAVGSPLNF.

There are a few counts of this clonotype. The chain uses TRBV12-3 or TRBV12-4 and TRBJ2-7; 8 positions agree with TRBD1. The J call may be mistaken, given a closer DNA end match to TRBJ2-5. This CDR3 region has 13 residues. The CDR3, as DNA: TGTGCCAGCAGCAGAGGGACAGGCGGGACCCAGTACTTC. Encoded protein: CASSRGTGGTQYF.

CDR3 loop: CASSQDKGGGSYNEQYF. The CDR3 DNA follows: TGCGCCAGCAGCCAAGATAAGGGAGGGGGGTCCTACAATGAGCAGTACTTC. The rearrangement uses TRBV4-1 and TRBJ2-1, with a weak D call TRBD2 (7 bases). The end of the DNA is better explained by TRBJ2-7, so the J call may be wrong. Germline V lookup: CDR1 MGHRA, CDR2 YSYEKL. The CDR3 sequence is 17 residues long.

The sample holds a few counts of this clonotype. The chain recombines TRBV4-3 with TRBJ2-2; TRBD2 might be the D (6 bases). The CDR3 totals 17 residues. In germline, CDR1 is LGHNA, CDR2 YSLEER. V dropped 0 bases and J dropped 7 bases, with 18 bases sitting between them. The CDR3 is CASSQDSTGVIGGELFF. CDR3 DNA sequence: TGCGCCAGCAGCCAAGATTCGACGGGGGTTATCGGCGGGGAGCTGTTTTTT.

The CDR3 is CASSLGANTQYF. The CDR3 DNA reads as TGTGCCAGCAGCTTGGGGGCGAATACGCAGTATTTT. The V gene is TRBV5-6, the J gene TRBJ2-3, with D hard to call. CDR3 length: 12 residues. V was pared by 0 bases and J by 7 bases, with 6 bases between. CDR1 is SGHDT, CDR2 YYEEEE, per germline.

The J gene is TRBJ2-7, the V gene TRBV5-1; D not certain. CDR3 length equals 15 residues. CDR1 and CDR2 from the germline V gene are SGHRS and YFSETQ. Trimming pared 0 bases from V and 1 base from J, leaving 11 bases between. As DNA, the CDR3 is TGCGCCAGCAGCTTGGGTGGGCAGGATTCCTACGAGCAGTACTTC. It translates to CASSLGGQDSYEQYF.

The V gene is TRBV20-1, the J gene TRBJ2-4, with TRBD1 matching over 9 bases. The end of the DNA is better explained by TRBJ2-7, so the J call may be wrong. Germline V gene sequence: CDR1 DFQATT, CDR2 SNEGSKA (reference sequence). The CDR3 consists of 15 residues. CDR3 amino acids: CSARGDRENLYEQYF. The CDR3 coding sequence is TGCAGTGCTAGAGGGGACAGGGAAAATCTCTACGAGCAGTACTTC.

The chain has TRBV4-3 and TRBJ2-1; D may be TRBD1 or TRBD2 (5 bases each). Trimming removed 3 bases from V and 10 bases from J, with 19 bases in between. There are 15 residues in the CDR3. Germline V gene lookup returns CDR1 LGHNA and CDR2 YSLEER. CDR3 loop: CASSQDFGAWGEQFF. The CDR3 nucleotides are TGCGCCAGCAGCCAGGACTTTGGGGCATGGGGCGAGCAGTTCTTC.

In its sample, this clonotype was seen a few times. This chain joins TRBV9 and TRBJ2-5; D perhaps matches TRBD1 (5 bases). The germline V gene has CDR1 SGDLS and CDR2 YYNGEE. V lost 2 bases, J lost 5 bases, and 13 bases lay in between. The CDR3 runs to 14 residues. CDR3 nucleotide sequence: TGTGCCAGCAGCGTTTCTCAGGGTGTGGAGACCCAGTACTTC. Translating it yields CASSVSQGVETQYF. Complete variable domain (other parts from reference TRBV9 and TRBJ2-5): DSGVTQTPKHLITATGQRVTLRCSPRSGDLSVYWYQQSLDQGLQFLIQYYNGEERAKGNILERFSAQQFPDLHSELNLSSLELGDSALYFCASSVSQGVETQYFGPGTRLLVL.

Points on this clonotype: This clone may be a read error of a much larger clone one base away. The chain couples TRBV7-2 to TRBJ2-5; TRBD2 matches 10 bases. Gene TRBJ2-7 matches the end of the DNA better, so the J call may be wrong. This CDR3 has 15 residues. CDR1 is SGHTA and CDR2 is FQGNSA in the germline V gene. CDR3 nucleotides: TGTGCCAGCAGCTTAGGGGGACTAGCGAGGGACGAGCAGTACTTC. This sequence encodes CASSLGGLARDEQYF.

The V gene is TRBV20-1, the J gene TRBJ1-5; D might be TRBD1 (6 bases). The CDR3 is 16 residues long. Trimming removed 1 base at V and 3 bases at J, with 16 bases between. Germline lookup yields CDR1 DFQATT and CDR2 SNEGSKA (reference sequence). The CDR3 nucleotides are TGCAGTGCTAGAGTTGTGGGGACACCGCCCAATCAGCCCCAGCATTTT. Its protein product is CSARVVGTPPNQPQHF.

A few counts support this clonotype. This chain links TRBV15 with TRBJ2-7; no reliable D call. There are 15 residues in the CDR3. V shed 0 bases and J shed 0 bases, with 9 bases lying between them. Germline V gene sequence: CDR1 LNHNV, CDR2 YYDKDF (reference sequence). CDR3 nucleotide sequence: TGTGCCACCAGCAGAGATCTGGGCGTCTCCTACGAGCAGTACTTC. It encodes CATSRDLGVSYEQYF.